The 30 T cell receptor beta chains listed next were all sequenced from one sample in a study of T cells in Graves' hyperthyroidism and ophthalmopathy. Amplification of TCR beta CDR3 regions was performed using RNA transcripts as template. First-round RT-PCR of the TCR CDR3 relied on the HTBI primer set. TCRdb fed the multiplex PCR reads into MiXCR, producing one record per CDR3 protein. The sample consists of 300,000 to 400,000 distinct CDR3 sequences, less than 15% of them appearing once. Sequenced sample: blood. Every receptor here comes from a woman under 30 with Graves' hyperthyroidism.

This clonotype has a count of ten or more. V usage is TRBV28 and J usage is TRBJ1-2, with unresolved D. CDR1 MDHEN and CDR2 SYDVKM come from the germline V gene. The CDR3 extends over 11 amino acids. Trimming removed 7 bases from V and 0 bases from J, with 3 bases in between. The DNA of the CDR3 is TGTGCCAGCACCGCTAACTATGGCTACACCTTC. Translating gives CASTANYGYTF.

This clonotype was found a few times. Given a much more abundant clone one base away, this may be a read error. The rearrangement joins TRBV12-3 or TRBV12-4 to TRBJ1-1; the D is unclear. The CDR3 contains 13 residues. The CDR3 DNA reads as TGTGCCAGCAGTTTAGGGCAGCTCACTGAAGCTTCCTTT. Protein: CASSLGQLTEASF.

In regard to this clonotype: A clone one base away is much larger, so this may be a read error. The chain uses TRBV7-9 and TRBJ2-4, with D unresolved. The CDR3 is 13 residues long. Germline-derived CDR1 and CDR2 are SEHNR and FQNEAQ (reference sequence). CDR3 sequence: CASSLHGIDIQCF. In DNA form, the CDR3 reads TGTGCCAGCAGCTTACATGGGATAGACATTCAGTGCTTC.

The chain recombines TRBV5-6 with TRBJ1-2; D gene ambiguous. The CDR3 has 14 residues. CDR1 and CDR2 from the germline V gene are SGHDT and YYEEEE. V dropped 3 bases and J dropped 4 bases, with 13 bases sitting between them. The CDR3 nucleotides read TGTGCCAGCAGCTCCGGGCCCAAAGGCTATGGCTACACCTTC. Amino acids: CASSSGPKGYGYTF.

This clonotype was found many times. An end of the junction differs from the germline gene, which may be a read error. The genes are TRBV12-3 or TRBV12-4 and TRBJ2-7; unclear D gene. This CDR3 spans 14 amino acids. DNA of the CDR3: TGTGCCAGCAGTTTAGGGGTAGGTTCCTCCGAGCAGTACTTC. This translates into CASSLGVGSSEQYF.

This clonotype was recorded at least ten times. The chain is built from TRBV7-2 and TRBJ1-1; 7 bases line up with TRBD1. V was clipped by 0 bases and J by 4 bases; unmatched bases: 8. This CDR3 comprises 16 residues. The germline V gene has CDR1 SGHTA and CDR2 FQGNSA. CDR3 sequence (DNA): TGTGCCAGCAGCTTAGCCGAACAGGGGTTGGGCACTGAAGCTTTCTTT. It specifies CASSLAEQGLGTEAFF.

CDR3 nucleotides: TGTGCCAGCAGCAACCTCTTGAGGCGGGGGGGGGGTGAGCAGTTCTTC. Translated, it gives CASSNLLRRGGGEQFF. This chain uses TRBV2 with TRBJ2-1; 9 bases line up with TRBD2. The trim removed 6 bases at V and 9 bases at J, leaving 15 bases unmatched. Germline V gives CDR1 SNHLY, CDR2 FYNNEI. The CDR3 runs to 16 residues.

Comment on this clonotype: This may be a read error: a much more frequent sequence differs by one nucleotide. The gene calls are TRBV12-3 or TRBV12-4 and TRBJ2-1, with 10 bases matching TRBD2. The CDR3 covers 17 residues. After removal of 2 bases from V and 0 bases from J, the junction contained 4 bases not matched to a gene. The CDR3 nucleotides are TGTGCCAGCAGTTTATTGGCTAGCGGGAGCTCCTACAATGAGCAGTTCTTC. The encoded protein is CASSLLASGSSYNEQFF.

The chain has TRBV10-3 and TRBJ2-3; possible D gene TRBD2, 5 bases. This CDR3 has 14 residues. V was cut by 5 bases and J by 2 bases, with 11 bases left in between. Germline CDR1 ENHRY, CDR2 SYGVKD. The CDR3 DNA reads TGTGCCATCAGTCTCCGGGAATACACAGATACGCAGTATTTT. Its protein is CAISLREYTDTQYF.

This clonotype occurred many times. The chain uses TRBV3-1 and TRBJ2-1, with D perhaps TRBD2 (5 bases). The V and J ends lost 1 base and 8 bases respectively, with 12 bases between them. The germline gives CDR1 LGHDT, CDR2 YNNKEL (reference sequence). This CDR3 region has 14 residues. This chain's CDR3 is CASSQVSGEHEQFF. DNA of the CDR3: TGTGCCAGCAGCCAAGTGTCCGGGGAGCATGAGCAGTTCTTC.

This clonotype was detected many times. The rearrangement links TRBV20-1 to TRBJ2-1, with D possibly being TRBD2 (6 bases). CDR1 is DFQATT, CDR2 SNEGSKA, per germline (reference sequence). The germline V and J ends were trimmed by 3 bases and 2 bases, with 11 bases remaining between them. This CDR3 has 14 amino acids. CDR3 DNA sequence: TGCAGTGCTAGGGCGCGGGGCACCTACAATGAGCAGTTCTTC. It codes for CSARARGTYNEQFF.

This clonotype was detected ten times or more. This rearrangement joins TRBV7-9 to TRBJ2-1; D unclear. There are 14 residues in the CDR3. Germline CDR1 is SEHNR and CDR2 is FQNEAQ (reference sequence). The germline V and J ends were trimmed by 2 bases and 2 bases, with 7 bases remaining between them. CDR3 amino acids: CASSLMGTYNEQFF. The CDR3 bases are TGTGCCAGCAGCTTAATGGGGACCTACAATGAGCAGTTCTTC.

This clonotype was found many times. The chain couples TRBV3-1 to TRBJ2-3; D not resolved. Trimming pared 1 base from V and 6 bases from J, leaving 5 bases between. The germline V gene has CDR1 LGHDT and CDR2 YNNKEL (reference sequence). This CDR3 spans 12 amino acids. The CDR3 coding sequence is TGTGCCAGCAGCCAAGGAAGGGATACGCAGTATTTT. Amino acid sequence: CASSQGRDTQYF.

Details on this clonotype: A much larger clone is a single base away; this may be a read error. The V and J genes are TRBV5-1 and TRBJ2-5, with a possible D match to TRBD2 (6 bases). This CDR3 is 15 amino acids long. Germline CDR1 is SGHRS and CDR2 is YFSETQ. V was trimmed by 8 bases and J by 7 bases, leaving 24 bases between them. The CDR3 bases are TGCGCCAGGAGCCCCCAGGGACTCGAAACCGGGACCCAGTACTTC. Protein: CARSPQGLETGTQYF.

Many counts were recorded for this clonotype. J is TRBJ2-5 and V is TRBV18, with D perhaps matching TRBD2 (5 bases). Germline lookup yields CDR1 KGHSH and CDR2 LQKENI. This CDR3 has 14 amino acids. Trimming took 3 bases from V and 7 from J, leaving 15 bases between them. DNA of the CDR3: TGTGCCAGCTCACCTACCGAGGGTGTGGGGACCCAGTACTTC. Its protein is CASSPTEGVGTQYF.

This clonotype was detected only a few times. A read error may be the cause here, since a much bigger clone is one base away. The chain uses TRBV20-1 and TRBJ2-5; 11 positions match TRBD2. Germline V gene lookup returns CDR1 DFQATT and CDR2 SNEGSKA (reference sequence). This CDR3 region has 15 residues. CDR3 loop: CSASSSGGTQETQHF. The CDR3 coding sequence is TGCAGTGCTTCTTCTAGCGGGGGGACCCAAGAGACCCAGCACTTC.

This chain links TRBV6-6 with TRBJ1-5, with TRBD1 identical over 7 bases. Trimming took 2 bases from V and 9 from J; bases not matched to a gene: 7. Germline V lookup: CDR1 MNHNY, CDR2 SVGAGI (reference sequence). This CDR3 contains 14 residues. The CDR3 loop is CASSYKAGGGPQHF. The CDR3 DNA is TGTGCCAGCAGTTACAAGGCAGGGGGAGGGCCCCAGCATTTT.

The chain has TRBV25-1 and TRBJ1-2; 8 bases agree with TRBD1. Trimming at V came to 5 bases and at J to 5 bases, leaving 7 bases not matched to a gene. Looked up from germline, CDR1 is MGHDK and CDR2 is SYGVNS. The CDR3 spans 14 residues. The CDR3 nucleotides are TGTGCCAGCAGTCCGCCGACAGGGGATTATGGCTACACCTTC. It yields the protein CASSPPTGDYGYTF.

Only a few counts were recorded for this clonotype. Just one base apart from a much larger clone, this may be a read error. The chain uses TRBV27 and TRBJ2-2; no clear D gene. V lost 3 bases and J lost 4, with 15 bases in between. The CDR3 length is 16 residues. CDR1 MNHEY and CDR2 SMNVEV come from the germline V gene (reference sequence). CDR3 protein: CASSFQTRRGTGELFF. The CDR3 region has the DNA TGTGCCAGCAGTTTCCAGACACGACGCGGCACCGGGGAGCTGTTTTTT.

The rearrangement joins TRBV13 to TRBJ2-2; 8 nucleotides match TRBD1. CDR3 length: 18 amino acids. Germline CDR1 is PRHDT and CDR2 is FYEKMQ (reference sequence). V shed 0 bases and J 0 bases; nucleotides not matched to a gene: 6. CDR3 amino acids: CASSLGPLTGANTGELFF. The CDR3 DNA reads TGTGCCAGCAGCTTAGGCCCTTTGACAGGGGCGAACACCGGGGAGCTGTTTTTT.

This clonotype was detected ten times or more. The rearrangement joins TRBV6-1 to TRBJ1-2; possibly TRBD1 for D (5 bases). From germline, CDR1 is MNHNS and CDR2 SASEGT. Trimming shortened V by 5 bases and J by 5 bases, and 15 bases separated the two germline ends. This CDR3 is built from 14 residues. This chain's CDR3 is CASSQIPGPYGYTF. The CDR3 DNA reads TGTGCCAGCAGTCAAATACCGGGACCTTATGGCTACACCTTC.

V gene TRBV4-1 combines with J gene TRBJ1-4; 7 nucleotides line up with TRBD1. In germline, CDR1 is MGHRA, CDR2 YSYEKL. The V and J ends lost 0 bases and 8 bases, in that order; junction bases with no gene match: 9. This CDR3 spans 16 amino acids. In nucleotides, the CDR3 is TGCGCCAGCAGCCAAGATCGGGGACAGATATCCGAAAAACTGTTTTTT. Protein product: CASSQDRGQISEKLFF.

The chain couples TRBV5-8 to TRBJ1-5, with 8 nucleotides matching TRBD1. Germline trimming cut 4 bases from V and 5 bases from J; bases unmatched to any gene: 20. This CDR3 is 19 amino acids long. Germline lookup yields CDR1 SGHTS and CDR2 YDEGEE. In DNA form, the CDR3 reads TGTGCCAGCAGCCCGAGACTGCGGACAGGGAAGGGATCGTATCAGCCCCAGCATTTT. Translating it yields CASSPRLRTGKGSYQPQHF.

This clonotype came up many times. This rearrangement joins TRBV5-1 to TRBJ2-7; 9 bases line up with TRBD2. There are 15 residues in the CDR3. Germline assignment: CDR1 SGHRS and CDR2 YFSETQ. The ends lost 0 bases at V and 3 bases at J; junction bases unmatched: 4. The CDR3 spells CASSLVAGDIYEQYF. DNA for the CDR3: TGCGCCAGCAGCTTGGTAGCGGGAGATATCTACGAGCAGTACTTC.

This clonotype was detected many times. DNA of the CDR3: TGTGCCAGCAGCTTTTGGGACAGGGGGGACACTGAAGCTTTCTTT. This sequence encodes CASSFWDRGDTEAFF. This chain links TRBV7-3 with TRBJ1-1; 11 nucleotides line up with TRBD1. Germline V gene lookup returns CDR1 SGHTA and CDR2 FQGTGA. V lost 3 bases to trimming and J lost 3 bases; unmatched junction nucleotides: 3. This CDR3 has 15 residues.

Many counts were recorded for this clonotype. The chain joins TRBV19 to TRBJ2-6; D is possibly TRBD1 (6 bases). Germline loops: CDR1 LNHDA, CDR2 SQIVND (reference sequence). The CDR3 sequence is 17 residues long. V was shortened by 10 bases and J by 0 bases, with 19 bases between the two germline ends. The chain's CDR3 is CATLDSELRSGANVLTF. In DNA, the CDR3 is TGTGCCACCCTGGACAGCGAACTTCGCTCTGGGGCCAACGTCCTGACTTTC.

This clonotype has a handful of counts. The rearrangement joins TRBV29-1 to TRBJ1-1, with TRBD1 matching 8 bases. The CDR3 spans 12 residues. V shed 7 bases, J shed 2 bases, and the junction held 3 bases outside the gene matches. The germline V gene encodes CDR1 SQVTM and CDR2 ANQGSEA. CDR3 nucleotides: TGCAGCGGCGGACAGGGCAACACTGAAGCTTTCTTT. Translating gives CSGGQGNTEAFF.

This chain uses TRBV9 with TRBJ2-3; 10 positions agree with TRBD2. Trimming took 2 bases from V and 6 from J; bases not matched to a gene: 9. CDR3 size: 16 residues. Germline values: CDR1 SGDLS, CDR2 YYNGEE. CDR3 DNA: TGTGCCAGCAGCGTCCTGCTAGCGGGAGATACGGATACGCAGTATTTT. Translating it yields CASSVLLAGDTDTQYF.

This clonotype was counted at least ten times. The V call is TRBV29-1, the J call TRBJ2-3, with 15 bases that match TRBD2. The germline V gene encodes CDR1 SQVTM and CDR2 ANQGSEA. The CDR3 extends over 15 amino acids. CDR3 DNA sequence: TGCAGTGCCGGGACTAGCGGGAGGTTCGCAGATACGCAGTATTTT. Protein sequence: CSAGTSGRFADTQYF.

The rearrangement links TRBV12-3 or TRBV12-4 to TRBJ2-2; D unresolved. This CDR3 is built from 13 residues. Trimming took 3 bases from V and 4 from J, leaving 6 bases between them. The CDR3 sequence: CASSLYGTGELFF. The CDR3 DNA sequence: TGTGCCAGCAGTTTGTATGGCACCGGGGAGCTGTTTTTT.